Reported below is one T cell receptor (beta chain). Looked up from germline, CDR1 is SGHDT and CDR2 is YYEEEE. Trimming left V 0 bases short and J 1 base short, with 11 bases between. The CDR3 contains 16 residues. Combining iRepertoire HTBI primers with Arm-PCR of CDR3 regions, the authors built TCR beta libraries. TCRdb re-called the multiplex PCR reads with MiXCR, one entry per CDR3 protein. The sample yields under 450,000 distinct CDR3 sequences, less than 25% seen once. The time point was: persistent/refractory GD, antithyroid drugs over 5 years with positive TRAb. Researchers made the TCR library from RNA that was extracted from PBMCs. American Thyroid Association guidelines defined how Graves' disease was diagnosed. EDTA tubes held 9 to 10 milliliters of peripheral blood from each patient. The sample belongs to a study of regulatory T cells in long-lasting Graves disease.

The receptor was isolated from a female donor with Graves disease. J is TRBJ2-4 and V is TRBV5-6; weak D call: TRBD2 (6 bases). The source material was peripheral blood mononuclear cells (PBMCs), sampled when the disease was refractory, from a patient treated with antithyroid drugs. CDR3 sequence reads: CASSLGGGSAKNIQYF. CDR3 sequence (DNA): TGTGCCAGCAGCTTGGGTGGAGGGTCGGCCAAAAACATTCAGTACTTC.